Following are 14 T cell receptor beta chains from one sample sequenced in a study of metastatic and nonmetastatic thyroid tumors. Treatment of any kind had been given to no patient before thyroid surgery. Via MiXCR, TCRdb re-called the PCR reads. The sample carries tens of thousands of clones, about 25% recorded once. The specimen was blood. These receptors originate from a female donor with papillary thyroid cancer or a benign thyroid nodule (not recorded which). Some clones in this sample may be carry-over from other donors' samples.

The rearrangement joins TRBV30 to TRBJ2-3, with 7 nucleotides matching TRBD1. V gave up 1 base and J gave up 5 bases; unmatched junction bases: 6. The CDR3 is 14 amino acids. Per germline, CDR1 GTSNPN and CDR2 SVGIG (reference sequence). The CDR3 sequence is CAWSDRGEVDTQYF. In nucleotides, the CDR3 is TGTGCCTGGAGTGACAGGGGTGAGGTAGATACGCAGTATTTT.

This clone has only a few counts. V usage is TRBV10-2 and J usage is TRBJ2-7; D not certain. The J call is uncertain, as TRBJ2-5 better fits the DNA end. Germline lookup yields CDR1 WSHSY and CDR2 SAAADI. CDR3 length: 13 residues. CDR3 sequence reads: CASRPIQSETQYF. The CDR3 nucleotides are TGCGCCAGCAGACCGATACAGAGTGAGACCCAGTACTTC.

This clone was detected a few times. An end of the junction does not agree with germline; a read error may underlie this. V usage is TRBV6-1 and J usage is TRBJ1-4, with D hard to call. Germline CDR1 MNHNS, CDR2 SASEGT. The CDR3 sequence is 16 residues long. The CDR3 DNA reads TGTGTCAGCAGCTATACTACGGGAATTGGTAATGAAAAACTGTTTTTT. This sequence encodes CVSSYTTGIGNEKLFF.

The gene calls are TRBV6-5 and TRBJ1-2; no reliable D call. The CDR3 has 14 residues. V lost 2 bases to trimming and J lost 3 bases, with 10 bases between them. Germline V gene data show CDR1 as MNHEY and CDR2 as SVGAGI. This CDR3 is CASSYRNSHYGYTF. CDR3 DNA sequence: TGTGCCAGCAGTTACCGGAACAGTCACTATGGCTACACCTTC.

In this sample, this clone turned up a few times. The chain joins TRBV30 to TRBJ1-2; possibly TRBD1 for D (5 bases). CDR3 length: 12 amino acids. Germline CDR1 GTSNPN, CDR2 SVGIG (reference sequence). This CDR3 is CACTVGGAGYTF. The CDR3 DNA reads TGTGCATGTACCGTAGGAGGGGCAGGCTACACCTTC.

This clone has a count of ten or more. J is TRBJ2-3 and V is TRBV7-3; D remains unclear. Germline CDR1 SGHTA, CDR2 FQGTGA. The CDR3 runs 13 residues. Trimming cost V 4 bases and J 5 bases, with 10 bases left between them. CDR3 nucleotide sequence: TGTGCCAGCAGCTACGCGTCCGGAGATACGCAGTATTTT. As protein: CASSYASGDTQYF.

This clone was picked up many times. The chain links TRBV4-3 to TRBJ1-2; unclear D gene. The CDR3 loop spans 16 amino acids. V lost 1 base to trimming and J lost 4 bases, with 16 bases between them. From germline, CDR1 is LGHNA and CDR2 YSLEER. The CDR3 coding sequence is TGCGCCAGCAGCCAAGGAGGACGTGAACCAATCTATGGCTACACCTTC. Translated: CASSQGGREPIYGYTF.

This chain connects TRBV27 to TRBJ2-2, with 10 bases aligning to TRBD1. Germline lookup yields CDR1 MNHEY and CDR2 SMNVEV (reference sequence). V lost 3 bases and J lost 5; bases outside the gene matches: 3. The CDR3 loop spans 15 amino acids. DNA of the CDR3: TGTGCCAGCAGTTTCGGACAGGGGGGAACCGGGGAGCTGTTTTTT. This codes for CASSFGQGGTGELFF.

The genes are TRBV30 and TRBJ2-3; TRBD2 aligns across 8 bases. Germline V gene sequence: CDR1 GTSNPN, CDR2 SVGIG (reference sequence). The CDR3 covers 16 residues. J lost 0 bases, V lost 0 bases, and 5 bases had no gene match. CDR3 protein: CAWSVGAGGSTDTQYF. Here the CDR3 DNA reads TGTGCCTGGAGTGTAGGGGCGGGGGGTAGCACAGATACGCAGTATTTT.

This clone was detected only a few times. The V call is TRBV6-2 or TRBV6-3, the J call TRBJ1-2; D perhaps matches TRBD1 (5 bases). Germline loops: CDR1 MNHEY, CDR2 SVGEGT. V lost 7 bases and J lost 4, with 10 bases in between. The CDR3 consists of 12 residues. CDR3 residues: CASNRDLYGYTF. CDR3 DNA sequence: TGTGCCAGCAATAGGGACCTCTATGGCTACACCTTC.

This clone was observed a handful of times. The V gene is TRBV28, the J gene TRBJ2-7; D remains ambiguous. The CDR3 runs 16 residues. Germline CDR1 reads MDHEN; CDR2 reads SYDVKM. Trimming pared 2 bases from V and 1 base from J, leaving 15 bases between. For the CDR3, the DNA is TGTGCCAGCAGTTTAGACTCTCTGGCTAGATCCTACGAGCAGTACTTC. This codes for CASSLDSLARSYEQYF.

This chain links TRBV28 with TRBJ2-3; 9 nucleotides match TRBD2. The trim removed 5 bases at V and 2 bases at J, leaving 8 bases unmatched. The CDR3 totals 16 residues. Per germline, CDR1 MDHEN and CDR2 SYDVKM. CDR3 residues: CASSHPRGGITDTQYF. The CDR3 bases are TGTGCCAGCAGTCACCCGCGGGGGGGCATCACAGATACGCAGTATTTT.

The V and J genes are TRBV5-1 and TRBJ2-2; tentatively, D is TRBD2 (6 bases). The CDR3 covers 15 residues. Trimming pared 0 bases from V and 1 base from J, leaving 7 bases between. From germline, CDR1 is SGHRS and CDR2 YFSETQ. In DNA, the CDR3 is TGCGCCAGCAGCTTGGTGCGGGAGAACACCGGGGAGCTGTTTTTT. Its translation: CASSLVRENTGELFF.

This clone was seen ten or more times. Possible read error: a much larger clone is one base away. The chain uses TRBV20-1 and TRBJ1-2; D ambiguous. The V and J ends lost 1 base and 2 bases respectively, with 14 bases between them. Germline V gene lookup returns CDR1 DFQATT and CDR2 SNEGSKA (reference sequence). The CDR3 spans 15 residues. CDR3 loop: CSARGPQDGNYGYTF. CDR3 nucleotides: TGCAGTGCTAGAGGTCCCCAGGACGGGAACTATGGCTACACCTTC.